The 18 T cell receptor beta chains listed next were all sequenced from one sample in a study of blood T cell repertoires in COVID-19. Data came from immunoSEQ multiplex PCR; TCRdb stores just in-frame clones and leaves some out. The repertoire has some 170,000 clones, about nine tenths of them found once; the top ten carry 18%. The source material was peripheral blood. These receptors came from a man in his fifties or sixties with active or convalescent COVID-19.

The chain joins TRBV5-6 to TRBJ2-1; a weak D match, TRBD2 (5 bases). CDR1 and CDR2 (germline): SGHDT, YYEEEE. V was shortened by 5 bases and J by 0 bases, with 12 bases between the two germline ends. The CDR3 is 15 amino acids. The CDR3 DNA reads TGTGCCAGCAGAGGACTGGTTAGCTCCTACAATGAGCAGTTCTTC. Its protein is CASRGLVSSYNEQFF.

The genes are TRBV5-1 and TRBJ1-1; no clear D. This CDR3 spans 12 amino acids. V dropped 4 bases and J dropped 1 base, with 5 bases sitting between them. Per germline, CDR1 SGHRS and CDR2 YFSETQ. Here the CDR3 reads CASSTGNTEAFF. The CDR3 DNA is TGCGCCAGCAGCACCGGGAACACTGAAGCTTTCTTT.

This clone has just one count. The chain has TRBV5-4 and TRBJ1-4; 8 bases agree with TRBD1. With V trimmed by 0 bases and J by 7 bases, 8 bases remained unmatched. This CDR3 comprises 16 residues. The V gene's germline CDR1 is SGHNT and CDR2 YYREEE (reference sequence). The CDR3: CASSLDPGGGGEKLFF. For the CDR3, the DNA is TGTGCCAGCAGCTTGGACCCAGGGGGCGGAGGTGAAAAACTGTTTTTT.

The chain's CDR3 is CASSPTGPSTDTQYF. The DNA for the CDR3 is TGTGCCAGCTCACCAACAGGTCCAAGCACAGATACGCAGTATTTT. The rearrangement joins TRBV18 to TRBJ2-3; TRBD1 might be the D (5 bases). From germline, CDR1 is KGHSH and CDR2 LQKENI. The CDR3 totals 15 residues. Trimming took off 2 bases at V and 0 bases at J, with 9 bases between the two ends.

The rearrangement joins TRBV10-3 to TRBJ2-6, with 9 bases lining up with TRBD2. CDR1 and CDR2 from the germline V gene are ENHRY and SYGVKD. After removal of 4 bases from V and 2 bases from J, the junction contained 3 bases not matched to a gene. CDR3 length: 16 amino acids. The CDR3 spells CAISVLAGAGANVLTF. CDR3 bases: TGTGCCATCAGTGTTTTAGCGGGAGCTGGGGCCAACGTCCTGACTTTC.

The chain links TRBV10-2 to TRBJ2-7; possibly TRBD2 for D (7 bases). The length of the CDR3 is 14 residues. Germline V gene data show CDR1 as WSHSY and CDR2 as SAAADI. V shed 7 bases and J shed 3 bases, with 16 bases lying between them. Written as DNA, the CDR3 is TGCGCCAGCAAATCAAGCGGGACAAACTACGAGCAGTACTTC. It yields the protein CASKSSGTNYEQYF.

The V and J genes are TRBV19 and TRBJ1-1; no firm D call. Germline V gene data show CDR1 as LNHDA and CDR2 as SQIVND (reference sequence). V was clipped by 5 bases and J by 1 base, with 17 bases between them. CDR3 length: 16 residues. Written as DNA, the CDR3 is TGTGCCAGTAGTTCCCGATACTACTCACCGAACACTGAAGCTTTCTTT. Its protein is CASSSRYYSPNTEAFF.

The J gene is TRBJ1-5, the V gene TRBV6-5, with D tentatively TRBD1 (5 bases). Germline-derived CDR1 and CDR2 are MNHEY and SVGAGI. The CDR3 spans 15 residues. The V end lost 10 bases, the J end lost 0 bases, and 16 bases lay between the germline ends. In DNA form, the CDR3 reads TGTGCCACTAAGAACGTCGGACATAGCAATCAGCCCCAGCATTTT. As protein: CATKNVGHSNQPQHF.

The chain combines TRBV5-1 with TRBJ2-3; 7 bases line up with TRBD1. Trimming at V came to 2 bases and at J to 1 base, leaving 4 bases not matched to a gene. Germline CDR1 reads SGHRS; CDR2 reads YFSETQ. CDR3 size: 15 residues. The chain's CDR3 is CASSLQGFGTDTQYF. CDR3 nucleotides: TGCGCCAGCAGCTTACAGGGGTTTGGCACAGATACGCAGTATTTT.

This clone was picked up one time. The CDR3 sequence: CASSPGLTYNEQFF. The CDR3 DNA is TGTGCCAGCTCACCGGGACTAACCTACAATGAGCAGTTCTTC. This chain joins TRBV18 and TRBJ2-1; 7 nucleotides align to TRBD2. There are 14 residues in the CDR3. The germline V gene has CDR1 KGHSH and CDR2 LQKENI. The J segment lost 2 bases and the V segment lost 3 bases, leaving 1 base of the junction unmatched.

This chain connects TRBV5-8 to TRBJ2-7, with D unresolved. The germline V gene has CDR1 SGHTS and CDR2 YDEGEE. This CDR3 region has 11 residues. Trimming pared 1 base from V and 9 bases from J, leaving 8 bases between. The DNA of the CDR3 is TGTGCCAGCAGCTTGTCCTCGGGGCAGTACTTC. Its translation: CASSLSSGQYF.

The rearrangement links TRBV19 to TRBJ2-1, with 12 positions matching TRBD2. V dropped 7 bases and J dropped 8; count of bases not matched to a gene: 21. There are 19 residues in the CDR3. Germline V gene lookup returns CDR1 LNHDA and CDR2 SQIVND (reference sequence). The CDR3 coding sequence is TGTGCCAGTACCAAATCCACGCTAGCGGGGGGGCGATTGACGGATGAGCAGTTCTTC. Protein product: CASTKSTLAGGRLTDEQFF.

The CDR3 sequence is CASSLTSGSGANVLTF. As DNA, the CDR3 is TGTGCCAGCAGTTTAACTAGCGGGAGTGGGGCCAACGTCCTGACTTTC. V usage is TRBV27 and J usage is TRBJ2-6; 11 bases are shared with TRBD2. The CDR3 sequence is 16 residues long. The ends lost 2 bases at V and 3 bases at J; junction bases unmatched: 0. Germline CDR1 reads MNHEY; CDR2 reads SMNVEV (reference sequence).

The rearrangement joins TRBV5-1 to TRBJ2-1; 14 bases fit TRBD2. Germline CDR1 is SGHRS and CDR2 is YFSETQ. The CDR3 is 16 amino acids. V trimming: 3 bases; J trimming: 6 bases; junction bases outside the gene matches: 5. Here the CDR3 reads CASSYPTSGRGNEQFF. The CDR3 DNA reads as TGCGCCAGCAGCTATCCGACTAGCGGGAGGGGCAATGAGCAGTTCTTC.

The V call is TRBV18, the J call TRBJ1-1, with D possibly being TRBD1 (6 bases). The CDR3 has 17 amino acids. Germline V gene lookup returns CDR1 KGHSH and CDR2 LQKENI. Trimming took off 6 bases at V and 4 bases at J, with 24 bases between the two ends. The DNA for the CDR3 is TGTGCCAGCTCGCCCGACGGGGGGGCGGGAAAGGCCACTGAAGCTTTCTTT. Translation: CASSPDGGAGKATEAFF.

The rearrangement joins TRBV24-1 to TRBJ2-5, with 10 bases fitting TRBD1. The CDR3 is 15 residues long. CDR1 KGHDR and CDR2 SFDVKD come from the germline V gene. Unmatched junction bases numbered 6, after V lost 3 bases and J lost 6 bases. In DNA, the CDR3 is TGTGCCACCAGTGATCCGGGACAGGGGAGACAGACCCAGTACTTC. Residues: CATSDPGQGRQTQYF.

The chain couples TRBV5-1 to TRBJ1-3, with 8 bases lining up with TRBD1. The CDR3 contains 16 residues. Germline trimming cut 4 bases from V and 2 bases from J; bases unmatched to any gene: 8. The germline V gene has CDR1 SGHRS and CDR2 YFSETQ. CDR3 in DNA: TGCGCCAGCAGCCGGGGACAGGATCGCGCTGGAAACACCATATATTTT. The encoded protein is CASSRGQDRAGNTIYF.

This clone was seen once. The chain links TRBV6-1 to TRBJ2-7, with no clear D. V lost 0 bases and J lost 12, with 9 bases in between. The CDR3 covers 11 residues. Germline V lookup: CDR1 MNHNS, CDR2 SASEGT. DNA of the CDR3: TGTGCCAGCAGTGAAGCAGAGCCCCCGTACTTC. Translated: CASSEAEPPYF.